This T cell receptor (beta chain) derives from a study of blood T cells in healthy people across ages. Overall study results and limits: Estimates based on one million T cells were treated as lower bounds.

Primed by a sample-barcoded 5' primer and a J-beta primer mix, a second PCR proceeded for roughly 7 to 12 cycles. Each cDNA molecule received a tag from a template-switch adaptor that had 12 random nucleotides. TCRdb reprocessed the 5' RACE reads via MiXCR and lists one record per CDR3 protein. The sample includes approximately 730,000 distinct CDR3 sequences, roughly 50% of them seen just once. Regarding this clonotype: As yet, its antigen is unknown.

Trimming left V 3 bases short and J 0 bases short, with 16 bases between. The CDR3 sequence is 17 residues long. Per germline, CDR1 SGHRS and CDR2 YFSETQ. Donors ranged from about 6 to 90 years old and were healthy Caucasians in Russia. Whenever a sample was processed, at least 7 million PBMCs were isolated. This sequence was found in a man older than 75 in good health. The specimen was blood. V gene TRBV5-1 combines with J gene TRBJ2-1; a possible D gene is TRBD2 (5 bases). CDR3 region: CASSSFIFAGSYNEQFF. The DNA of the CDR3 is TGCGCCAGCAGCTCTTTCATTTTTGCGGGCTCCTACAATGAGCAGTTCTTC. Combining the CDR3 with reference TRBV5-1 and TRBJ2-1 gives the whole variable domain KAGVTQTPRYLIKTRGQQVTLSCSPISGHRSVSWYQQTPGQGLQFLFEYFSETQRNKGNFPGRFSGRQFSNSRSEMNVSTLELGDSALYLCASSSFIFAGSYNEQFFGPGTRLTVL.